These 32 T cell receptor beta chains originate from one sample sequenced in a study of cytomegalovirus exposure and HLA in healthy donors. 13 Jbeta primers and 60 Vbeta primers were used for the PCR. Measured with immunoSEQ multiplex PCR; TCRdb has only the in-frame clones, and not every one. The sample carries roughly 110,000 clones, 60% to 75% recorded once. The sequenced sample consisted of PBMCs. These receptors all stem from a man aged 30-40 years in good health and CMV-seronegative.

This clone has a single count. DNA for the CDR3: TGCGCCAGCAGCTTGGGGTCGTTAGCGGAGTACAATGAGCAGTTCTTC. Translation gives CASSLGSLAEYNEQFF. V usage is TRBV5-1 and J usage is TRBJ2-1; D perhaps matches TRBD2 (6 bases). Germline CDR1 SGHRS, CDR2 YFSETQ. This CDR3 is built from 16 residues. Trimming removed 0 bases from V and 4 bases from J, with 14 bases in between.

This clone has only one observation. This chain links TRBV7-8 with TRBJ1-1, with 9 bases aligning to TRBD1. V trimming: 1 base; J trimming: 11 bases; junction bases outside the gene matches: 8. Germline V gives CDR1 SGHVS, CDR2 FQNEAQ. The CDR3 has 14 residues. CDR3 DNA: TGTGCCAGCAGCTTAGTCGAGGGACAGGGTCGGGCTTTCTTT. This encodes CASSLVEGQGRAFF.

The chain recombines TRBV5-1 with TRBJ1-6; 9 bases are shared with TRBD1. The germline V gene encodes CDR1 SGHRS and CDR2 YFSETQ. Unmatched junction bases numbered 3, after V lost 0 bases and J lost 8 bases. The CDR3 is made up of 15 amino acids. CDR3 nucleotide sequence: TGCGCCAGCAGCTTGGCCGGGACAGGGTATTCACCCCTCCACTTT. Translated: CASSLAGTGYSPLHF.

The chain has TRBV25-1 and TRBJ1-1, with a weak D call TRBD1 (5 bases). The germline V gene has CDR1 MGHDK and CDR2 SYGVNS. Deletions cut 5 bases from V and 5 bases from J, with 9 bases between. The CDR3 extends over 12 amino acids. DNA of the CDR3: TGTGCCAGCAGTTCCGGGGGGACTGAAGCTTTCTTT. Amino acid sequence: CASSSGGTEAFF.

This rearrangement joins TRBV6-5 to TRBJ1-1; possible D gene TRBD1, 5 bases. The CDR3 totals 14 residues. The germline gives CDR1 MNHEY, CDR2 SVGAGI. Deletions cut 5 bases from V and 5 bases from J, with 15 bases between. The DNA for the CDR3 is TGTGCCAGCAGTGGTGAAGTAGCAGGGACTGAAGCTTTCTTT. Residues: CASSGEVAGTEAFF.

This chain uses TRBV2 with TRBJ1-5; TRBD1 agrees at 8 bases. The germline V gene has CDR1 SNHLY and CDR2 FYNNEI. V was pared by 6 bases and J by 5 bases, with 6 bases of the junction left unmatched. This CDR3 contains 14 residues. CDR3 sequence: CASSAGQGYQPQHF. The CDR3 coding sequence is TGTGCCAGCAGCGCTGGACAGGGCTATCAGCCCCAGCATTTT.

This clone was counted a few times. The chain is built from TRBV29-1 and TRBJ2-7; the match to TRBD1 covers 8 bases. Germline V lookup: CDR1 SQVTM, CDR2 ANQGSEA. The J segment lost 9 bases and the V segment lost 1 base, leaving 11 bases of the junction unmatched. This CDR3 region has 14 residues. CDR3 residues: CSVEGQGFRGGQYF. CDR3 DNA sequence: TGCAGCGTTGAAGGACAGGGGTTCAGAGGCGGGCAGTACTTC.

The genes are TRBV5-1 and TRBJ2-7, with 10 nucleotides matching TRBD1. The V gene end was trimmed by 4 bases and the J gene end by 1 base; junction bases not matched to a gene: 8. Germline CDR1 and CDR2: SGHRS and YFSETQ. The CDR3 has 16 amino acids. The CDR3 DNA sequence: TGCGCCAGCAGCCCCAACGGGGGACAGGGGTCCTACGAGCAGTACTTC. It specifies CASSPNGGQGSYEQYF.

The chain joins TRBV28 to TRBJ1-5; TRBD1 aligns across 7 bases. Per germline, CDR1 MDHEN and CDR2 SYDVKM. The CDR3 consists of 14 residues. V was clipped by 4 bases and J by 7 bases; unmatched bases: 7. The CDR3, as DNA: TGTGCCAGCAGTTCCCAGGGGGAAAGGCAGCCCCAGCATTTT. Its protein product is CASSSQGERQPQHF.

As for this clone: One end of the junction does not line up with germline, which may come from a read error. The chain is built from TRBV27 and TRBJ2-6, with 11 bases fitting TRBD1. CDR1 and CDR2 (germline): MNHEY, SMNVEV (reference sequence). The CDR3 consists of 15 residues. The CDR3 nucleotides are TGTGCCAGCGGACAGGGGGCGAGCGGGGCCAACGCCCTGACTTTC. This codes for CASGQGASGANALTF.

This clone has only a few counts. V and J are TRBV20-1 and TRBJ1-2; a possible D gene is TRBD1 (6 bases). Trimming cost V 5 bases and J 7 bases, with 11 bases left between them. The CDR3 covers 11 residues. Germline CDR1 reads DFQATT; CDR2 reads SNEGSKA (reference sequence). Written as DNA, the CDR3 is TGCAGTGCTTCAGGGGTAGGTGGCTACACCTTC. It specifies CSASGVGGYTF.

This rearrangement joins TRBV19 to TRBJ1-5; 7 bases line up with TRBD1. V shed 7 bases, J shed 6 bases, and the junction held 9 bases outside the gene matches. In germline, CDR1 is LNHDA, CDR2 SQIVND (reference sequence). The CDR3 is 14 amino acids. CDR3 coding DNA: TGTGCCAGTATGAGATCAGGGGGTCGTCAGCCCCAGCATTTT. Residues: CASMRSGGRQPQHF.

The rearrangement links TRBV6-5 to TRBJ2-1; D ambiguous. The V end lost 1 base, the J end lost 6 bases, and 7 bases lay between the germline ends. This CDR3 has 13 residues. Germline V lookup: CDR1 MNHEY, CDR2 SVGAGI. The CDR3 sequence is CASSYFTGNEQFF. In DNA form, the CDR3 reads TGTGCCAGCAGTTACTTCACGGGCAATGAGCAGTTCTTC.

This clone was detected a few times. The rearrangement links TRBV9 to TRBJ1-1, with D possibly matching TRBD1 (6 bases). The V gene lost 3 bases and the J gene lost 0 bases, with 12 bases spanning the gap. CDR3 length equals 15 residues. Germline CDR1 reads SGDLS; CDR2 reads YYNGEE. The CDR3 DNA sequence: TGTGCCAGCAGCGCCGAGGGGGTTGTGAACACTGAAGCTTTCTTT. Residues: CASSAEGVVNTEAFF.

V gene TRBV4-2 combines with J gene TRBJ1-1; TRBD1 aligns across 9 bases. Germline trimming cut 0 bases from V and 4 bases from J; bases unmatched to any gene: 6. The CDR3 length is 16 residues. Looked up from germline, CDR1 is LGHNA and CDR2 is YNFKEQ. The CDR3 reads CASSQDTGGAGTEAFF. CDR3 DNA sequence: TGTGCCAGCAGCCAAGATACAGGGGGCGCAGGCACTGAAGCTTTCTTT.

At least ten counts were recorded for this clone. CDR3 region: CASSYSIGGGNTEAFF. The DNA for the CDR3 is TGTGCCAGCAGTTACTCGATAGGGGGGGGAAACACTGAAGCTTTCTTT. The chain couples TRBV6-6 to TRBJ1-1, with D perhaps TRBD1 (6 bases). V dropped 0 bases and J dropped 2 bases, with 13 bases sitting between them. Germline V lookup: CDR1 MNHNY, CDR2 SVGAGI (reference sequence). The CDR3 consists of 16 residues.

This clone was seen a handful of times. The CDR3 sequence is CASSRRTSGSETQYF. The CDR3 region has the DNA TGTGCCAGCAGCCGCCGGACTAGCGGGAGTGAGACCCAGTACTTC. The chain has TRBV4-2 and TRBJ2-5, with 13 bases matching TRBD2. The germline V gene encodes CDR1 LGHNA and CDR2 YNFKEQ. Trimming cost V 4 bases and J 5 bases; bases outside gene matches: 4. The CDR3 runs to 15 residues.

Only one count was recorded for this clone. The rearrangement links TRBV4-1 to TRBJ2-5, with 12 bases fitting TRBD2. TRBJ2-7 matches the DNA end more closely, so the J call is doubtful. Germline-derived CDR1 and CDR2 are MGHRA and YSYEKL. The CDR3 length is 18 residues. CDR3 in amino acids: CASSQGLAGARNVYEQYF. In DNA, the CDR3 is TGCGCCAGCAGCCAAGGACTAGCGGGAGCCCGAAATGTCTACGAGCAGTACTTC.

This clone was counted once. The V and J genes are TRBV6-5 and TRBJ1-2; the match to TRBD1 covers 7 bases. J was trimmed by 2 bases and V by 2 bases; bases with no gene match: 8. Germline assignment: CDR1 MNHEY and CDR2 SVGAGI. This CDR3 region has 16 residues. The CDR3 DNA is TGTGCCAGCAGTTACGGACAGGCCTTATCAAACTATGGCTACACCTTC. Residues: CASSYGQALSNYGYTF.

This clone was found a few times. The chain employs TRBV10-2 and TRBJ2-5, with 15 nucleotides matching TRBD2. Germline lookup yields CDR1 WSHSY and CDR2 SAAADI. Unmatched junction bases numbered 8, after V lost 3 bases and J lost 0 bases. CDR3 length equals 19 residues. The CDR3 region is CASSDGTSGGLGYQETQYF. The CDR3 nucleotides are TGCGCCAGCAGTGATGGGACTAGCGGGGGGCTGGGGTACCAAGAGACCCAGTACTTC.

This clone was detected a few times. V is TRBV7-9 and J is TRBJ1-5, with 8 bases that match TRBD1. This CDR3 is built from 15 residues. Germline-derived CDR1 and CDR2 are SEHNR and FQNEAQ (reference sequence). V dropped 4 bases and J dropped 0; count of bases not matched to a gene: 2. In nucleotides, the CDR3 is TGTGCCAGCAGCTCAGGACAGGGTAGCAATCAGCCCCAGCATTTT. Translated, it gives CASSSGQGSNQPQHF.

V usage is TRBV18 and J usage is TRBJ1-5, with D perhaps matching TRBD1 (5 bases). This CDR3 has 16 residues. V dropped 3 bases and J dropped 0 bases, with 12 bases sitting between them. Germline V gene data show CDR1 as KGHSH and CDR2 as LQKENI. CDR3 residues: CASSPPGSNSNQPQHF. The CDR3 DNA follows: TGTGCCAGCTCACCGCCAGGGTCAAATAGCAATCAGCCCCAGCATTTT.

V gene TRBV19 combines with J gene TRBJ2-1; tentative D call: TRBD2 (5 bases). The CDR3 totals 14 residues. The germline V and J ends were trimmed by 7 bases and 2 bases, with 12 bases remaining between them. CDR1 is LNHDA, CDR2 SQIVND, per germline (reference sequence). Here the CDR3 reads CASKFSETYNEQFF. The CDR3 coding sequence is TGTGCCAGTAAATTTAGCGAAACCTACAATGAGCAGTTCTTC.

The chain employs TRBV27 and TRBJ2-7; TRBD2 matches 12 bases. The CDR3 has 14 residues. After removal of 6 bases from V and 2 bases from J, the junction contained 2 bases not matched to a gene. Germline CDR1 MNHEY, CDR2 SMNVEV (reference sequence). The CDR3 nucleotides are TGTGCCAGCAGACTAGCGGGGGGCCCCTACGAGCAGTACTTC. As protein: CASRLAGGPYEQYF.

The J gene is TRBJ2-1, the V gene TRBV5-4; possibly TRBD2 for D (6 bases). Per germline, CDR1 SGHNT and CDR2 YYREEE (reference sequence). With 0 bases removed from V and 4 bases from J, the gap between germline ends came to 11 bases. The CDR3 consists of 15 residues. The CDR3 coding sequence is TGTGCCAGCAGCTTGGACGGGAGCGGGTACAATGAGCAGTTCTTC. It translates to CASSLDGSGYNEQFF.

This clone was seen only once. The gene calls are TRBV28 and TRBJ2-1, with D perhaps matching TRBD1 (6 bases). The CDR3 contains 15 residues. The V gene lost 2 bases and the J gene lost 5 bases, with 13 bases spanning the gap. The germline V gene has CDR1 MDHEN and CDR2 SYDVKM. The CDR3 reads CASSLPGTGNNEQFF. CDR3 in DNA: TGTGCCAGCAGTTTACCCGGCACAGGGAACAATGAGCAGTTCTTC.

The V call is TRBV6-5, the J call TRBJ1-2; D gene unclear. V was clipped by 2 bases and J by 4 bases, with 11 bases between them. CDR1 is MNHEY, CDR2 SVGAGI, per germline. The CDR3 covers 14 residues. CDR3 region: CASSYRGSLYGYTF. In DNA form, the CDR3 reads TGTGCCAGCAGTTACCGAGGGTCCCTCTATGGCTACACCTTC.

This clone was found once. This sequence joins TRBV4-2 and TRBJ1-2; TRBD1 is a possible D gene (6 bases). V lost 0 bases and J 6 bases, leaving 11 bases between the germline ends. There are 14 residues in the CDR3. Germline V gene sequence: CDR1 LGHNA, CDR2 YNFKEQ. CDR3 protein: CASSQEGTMDGYTF. The CDR3 DNA sequence: TGTGCCAGCAGCCAAGAGGGGACAATGGATGGCTACACCTTC.

The rearrangement links TRBV2 to TRBJ2-7, with 10 bases identical to TRBD1. This CDR3 spans 16 amino acids. Germline V lookup: CDR1 SNHLY, CDR2 FYNNEI. V was clipped by 6 bases and J by 5 bases; unmatched bases: 13. CDR3: CASSPSWDRGVNEQYF. CDR3 coding DNA: TGTGCCAGCAGCCCGAGCTGGGACAGGGGTGTTAACGAGCAGTACTTC.

CDR3 sequence (DNA): TGTGCCAGCAGCCCGTCACAGGGATCCTACGAGCAGTACTTC. Its protein product is CASSPSQGSYEQYF. V usage is TRBV7-9 and J usage is TRBJ2-5, with a tentative D call TRBD1 (6 bases). The J call may be faulty, since TRBJ2-7 better matches the DNA end. The CDR3 is 14 residues long. Per germline, CDR1 SEHNR and CDR2 FQNEAQ (reference sequence).

The V call is TRBV6-1, the J call TRBJ1-3; maybe TRBD1 (5 bases). Trimming took 4 bases from V and 1 from J, leaving 8 bases between them. The CDR3 runs 14 residues. Germline CDR1 and CDR2: MNHNS and SASEGT. The CDR3 DNA reads as TGTGCCAGCAGTGCACAGGTATCTGGAAACACCATATATTTT. Encoded protein: CASSAQVSGNTIYF.

The chain uses TRBV4-2 and TRBJ2-3, with TRBD2 as a possible D gene (5 bases). With 5 bases removed from V and 10 bases from J, the gap between germline ends came to 19 bases. The CDR3 runs to 14 residues. Per the germline V gene, CDR1 is LGHNA and CDR2 is YNFKEQ. The CDR3 is CASSEGQTGRPQYF. The CDR3 DNA follows: TGTGCCAGCAGCGAGGGCCAGACGGGTCGTCCGCAGTATTTT.